The 12 T cell receptor beta chains below were found in one sample sequenced in a study of blood T cell repertoires in COVID-19. Some clones are missing from TCRdb's copy, which holds only in-frame ones; the method was immunoSEQ multiplex PCR. The sample carries around 260,000 clones, roughly 85% recorded once. The sequencing sample was made of peripheral blood. These receptor sequences come from a woman aged 45-59 years who had recovered from COVID-19.

The chain recombines TRBV6-5 with TRBJ2-3, with D perhaps TRBD1 (5 bases). Trimming shortened V by 4 bases and J by 4 bases, and 18 bases separated the two germline ends. The CDR3 sequence is 16 residues long. CDR1 is MNHEY and CDR2 is SVGAGI in the germline V gene. As DNA, the CDR3 is TGTGCCAGCAGTTCTGGGGCCACGACCCGCGCAGATACGCAGTATTTT. Translated: CASSSGATTRADTQYF.

The chain uses TRBV27 and TRBJ2-5; TRBD2 is a possible D gene (6 bases). Trimming took 6 bases from V and 2 from J, leaving 10 bases between them. CDR1 is MNHEY, CDR2 SMNVEV, per germline (reference sequence). The CDR3 loop spans 13 amino acids. The DNA of the CDR3 is TGTGCCAGCAGAAGACTAGGGCAAGAGACCCAGTACTTC. Its translation is CASRRLGQETQYF.

The rearrangement joins TRBV9 to TRBJ1-1; 10 nucleotides agree with TRBD1. The V gene end was trimmed by 1 base and the J gene end by 4 bases; junction bases not matched to a gene: 4. Germline V gives CDR1 SGDLS, CDR2 YYNGEE. The CDR3 spans 15 residues. The CDR3 spells CASSVMTGGITEAFF. CDR3 nucleotide sequence: TGTGCCAGCAGCGTAATGACAGGGGGCATCACTGAAGCTTTCTTT.

This chain connects TRBV3-1 (or the pseudogene TRBV3-2) to TRBJ1-6; 7 bases align to TRBD1. V dropped 4 bases and J dropped 6; count of bases not matched to a gene: 3. Germline loops: CDR1 LGHDT, CDR2 YNNKEL (reference sequence). This CDR3 contains 14 residues. The CDR3 spells CASSPWDSNSPLHF. CDR3 sequence (DNA): TGTGCCAGCAGCCCTTGGGACAGTAATTCACCCCTCCACTTT.

The CDR3 spells CASSQDRGSGNTIYF. CDR3 nucleotides: TGTGCCAGCAGTCAAGACAGGGGCTCTGGAAACACCATATATTTT. The rearrangement uses TRBV6-6 and TRBJ1-3, with 8 bases lining up with TRBD1. CDR1 is MNHNY and CDR2 is SVGAGI in the germline V gene (reference sequence). The CDR3 extends over 15 amino acids. The J segment lost 0 bases and the V segment lost 5 bases, leaving 3 bases of the junction unmatched.

The chain recombines TRBV19 with TRBJ1-6, with 7 bases fitting TRBD1. The CDR3 contains 15 residues. In germline, CDR1 is LNHDA, CDR2 SQIVND (reference sequence). Trimming removed 6 bases from V and 1 base from J; junction bases left unmatched: 3. The CDR3 loop is CASRDRPSYNSPLHF. In DNA, the CDR3 is TGTGCCAGTAGGGACAGGCCTTCCTATAATTCACCCCTCCACTTT. Combining the CDR3 with reference TRBV19 and TRBJ1-6 gives the whole variable domain DGGITQSPKYLFRKEGQNVTLSCEQNLNHDAMYWYRQDPGQGLRLIYYSQIVNDFQKGDIAEGYSVSREKKESFPLTVTSAQKNPTAFYLCASRDRPSYNSPLHFGNGTRLTVT.

This clone was recorded once. The chain is built from TRBV28 and TRBJ1-2; D is uncertain. The V gene's germline CDR1 is MDHEN and CDR2 SYDVKM. CDR3 size: 12 residues. V was clipped by 3 bases and J by 0 bases, with 2 bases between them. CDR3 sequence: CASSFSNYGYTF. The CDR3 DNA is TGTGCCAGCAGTTTCTCTAACTATGGCTACACCTTC.

This chain connects TRBV2 to TRBJ2-7; 12 nucleotides match TRBD2. There are 14 residues in the CDR3. Germline CDR1 and CDR2: SNHLY and FYNNEI. The V segment lost 7 bases and the J segment 6 bases; nucleotides outside the gene matches: 7. The CDR3 loop is CASMRLAGVLEQYF. As DNA, the CDR3 is TGTGCCAGCATGCGACTAGCGGGGGTCCTCGAGCAGTACTTC.

This chain links TRBV6-2 or TRBV6-3 with TRBJ2-7; a possible D gene is TRBD1 (6 bases). CDR1 MNHEY and CDR2 SVGEGT come from the germline V gene. The germline V and J ends were trimmed by 2 bases and 3 bases, with 8 bases remaining between them. The CDR3 spans 13 residues. The DNA for the CDR3 is TGTGCCAGCAGTTACCTAGGGGGCTACGAGCAGTACTTC. It is translated as CASSYLGGYEQYF.

This chain links TRBV7-2 with TRBJ2-7, with 9 bases matching TRBD1. Germline CDR1 SGHTA, CDR2 FQGNSA. The V gene end was trimmed by 4 bases and the J gene end by 2 bases; junction bases not matched to a gene: 12. The CDR3 has 17 amino acids. The CDR3 bases are TGTGCCAGCAGCTCGGCCCCACAGGGGGCGGGCGCCTACGAGCAGTACTTC. Translating it yields CASSSAPQGAGAYEQYF.

The gene calls are TRBV4-3 and TRBJ2-3, with 9 nucleotides matching TRBD1. Trimming removed 5 bases from V and 6 bases from J; junction bases left unmatched: 9. In germline, CDR1 is LGHNA, CDR2 YSLEER. The CDR3 is 15 residues long. CDR3 DNA sequence: TGCGCCAGCAGCTCACCGGGACAGGGATGGGATACGCAGTATTTT. This sequence encodes CASSSPGQGWDTQYF.

The rearrangement links TRBV7-2 to TRBJ2-1; 10 nucleotides agree with TRBD2. Germline values: CDR1 SGHTA, CDR2 FQGNSA. Germline trimming cut 1 base from V and 8 bases from J; bases unmatched to any gene: 5. This CDR3 has 15 amino acids. As DNA, the CDR3 is TGTGCCAGCAGCTTAGGGCTAGCGGGAGTGGATGAGCAGTTCTTC. This gives the protein CASSLGLAGVDEQFF.